Given below is one T cell receptor (beta chain) in context. This clonotype came up many times. The specificity of this receptor is unknown. One base away there is no much larger clone; base qualities are not given. Unsorted PBMC libraries were generated from 2 million PBMCs stored in RNAlater at -80 °C until RNA extraction. The multiple sclerosis patients were enrolled in a US clinical protocol that evaluated disease progression with magnetic resonance imaging. PBMCs were separated from peripheral blood using Ficoll-Hypaque density gradient centrifugation and then cryopreserved in liquid nitrogen. From the cysteine up to the phenylalanine, the CDR3 has a length of 14 residues. Only the CDR3 portion is preserved as DNA: 42 bases, with reading frame beginning at the first base. CDR1 SGHRS and CDR2 YFSETQ are derived from the germline V gene. Cut back by 4 bases and 3 bases, the V and J ends lie 12 bases apart.

The data originate from a study of neurological immune-mediated disorders (dated by TCRdb to the late 2010s). In the study overall: Among the approximately 34 multiple sclerosis patients, relapsing-remitting MS accounted for about 31 and secondary progressive MS accounted for 3. Using UMI-based sequencing, the study compared peripheral blood TCR-beta repertoires from patients with HTLV-I-associated myelopathy (HAM/TSP), patients with multiple sclerosis, and healthy controls. The 95 to 120 TCR-beta libraries included longitudinal samples, technical triplicates and paired sorted CD4+ and CD8+ T-cell subsets alongside PBMC samples. Of the approximately 66 subjects in the cohort, about 14 were HAM/TSP patients, approximately 34 were multiple sclerosis patients, and 20 were healthy controls. The investigation overall reported the following: The MS cluster showed no association with clinical or MRI features, and the authors stated that larger cohorts are needed. TCR clonal expansion was greatest in HAM/TSP patients and smallest in MS patients, who ranked below even healthy controls. In phylogenetic analysis, the repertoires of 18 of 34 MS patients grouped into a cluster of related CDR3 sequences, which suggests a possible signature at the repertoire level. Expanded clones from different subjects shared no identical CDR3 amino acid sequences, which suggests that TCR-beta repertoires were private in all groups.

cDNA was synthesized by template-switch 5'RACE using a primer carrying a 10-nucleotide random unique molecular identifier by which each TCR transcript was tagged. Over 200 million TCR-beta sequences, covering 15-18 subjects, were produced in each sequencing run. Total RNA was extracted with the RNeasy kit. The KAPA Real-time Library Amplification kit was used to amplify TCR-beta VDJ regions with primers for the TCR constant region and the 5'RACE anchor. Sample indexes and Illumina adaptors were added in a first PCR, after which library yield was increased in a second PCR. After Ampure bead purification, the TCR product of roughly 650 bp was size-selected on a 2% E-gel SizeSelection system. Before pooling, libraries had their quality checked on a Bioanalyzer, their concentration measured with Qubit, and their quantity determined with the Kapa Library Quantification kit. Paired-end 2 x 150 bp sequencing of the libraries was performed on an Illumina HiSeq 2500. To increase sequence diversity, about 23-30% phiX was spiked into each library pool. Per the authors' processing: The quality-filtered reads were processed with the UMI-based MiGEC pipeline, whose error correction step removed more than 80% of the raw TCR sequences. IMGT germline references were used for aligning VDJ genes, and each clonotype was defined as a unique CDR3 amino acid sequence together with its V-J genes. VDJtools evaluated clonal expansion, Shannon diversity and CDR3 relatedness (CalcPairwiseDistances, ClusterSamples); CLCbio workbench built phylogenetic trees. Expanded clones were defined as having at least 8 unique UMIs, based on coefficient-of-variation modelling across technical triplicates. The public reads were quality trimmed at Q25 with fastp and then assembled into clones with MiXCR by TCRdb, keeping productive beta chains. For every CDR3 protein sequence, its rows merge into one entry that carries the most common genes and DNA. TCRdb, rather than the study authors, made the V and J calls. This sample holds about 33,000 distinct CDR3 sequences; about 1.6% were observed only once. Together, the top ten hold around a tenth of the sample.

The sample comprised PBMCs. The sequence links TRBV5-1 to TRBJ2-3; the D region possibly corresponds to TRBD1 (5 bases align). This TCR was recovered from a woman in her 30s with multiple sclerosis. The CDR3 is CASSLSGHTDTQYF. The DNA sequence is given as TGCGCCAGCAGCCTCTCCGGACATACAGATACGCAGTATTTT.